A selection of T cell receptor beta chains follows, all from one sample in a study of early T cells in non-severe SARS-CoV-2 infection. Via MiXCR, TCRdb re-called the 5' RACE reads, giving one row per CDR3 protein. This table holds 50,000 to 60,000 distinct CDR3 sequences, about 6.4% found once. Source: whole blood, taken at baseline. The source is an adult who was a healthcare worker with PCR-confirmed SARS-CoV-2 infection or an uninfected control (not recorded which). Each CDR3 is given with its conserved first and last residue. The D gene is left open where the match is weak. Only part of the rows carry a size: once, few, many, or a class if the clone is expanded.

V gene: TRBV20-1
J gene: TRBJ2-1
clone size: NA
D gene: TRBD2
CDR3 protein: CSASFKLAGGLFYNEQFF
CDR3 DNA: TGCAGTGCTAGTTTTAAGCTAGCGGGGGGACTATTCTACAATGAGCAGTTCTTC

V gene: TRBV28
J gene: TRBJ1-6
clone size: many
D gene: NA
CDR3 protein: CASSLLTPTLSPLHF
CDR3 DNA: TGTGCCAGCAGTTTGTTGACACCCACCCTTTCACCCCTCCACTTT

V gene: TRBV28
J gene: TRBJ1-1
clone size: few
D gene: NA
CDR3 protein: CASPGRNTEAFF
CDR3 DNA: TGTGCCAGCCCCGGTCGGAACACTGAAGCTTTCTTT

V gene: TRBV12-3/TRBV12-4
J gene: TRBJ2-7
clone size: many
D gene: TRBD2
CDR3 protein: CASSPLAGSYEQYF
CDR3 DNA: TGTGCCAGCAGCCCACTAGCGGGGTCTTACGAGCAGTACTTC

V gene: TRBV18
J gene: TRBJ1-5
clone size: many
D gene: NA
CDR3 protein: CASSFGLGSGGQPQHF
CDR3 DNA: TGTGCCAGCTCATTCGGGTTAGGATCTGGAGGTCAGCCCCAGCATTTT

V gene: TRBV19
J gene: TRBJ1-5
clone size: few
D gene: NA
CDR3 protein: CASSIVDSNQPQHF
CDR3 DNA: TGTGCCAGTAGTATAGTGGATAGCAATCAGCCCCAGCATTTT

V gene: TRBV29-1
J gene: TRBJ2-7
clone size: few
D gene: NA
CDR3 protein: CSVGLRGSYEQYF
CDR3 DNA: TGCAGCGTAGGGCTCCGGGGTTCCTACGAGCAGTACTTC

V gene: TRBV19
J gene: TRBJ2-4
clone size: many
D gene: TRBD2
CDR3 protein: CASRTSGTSRIQYF
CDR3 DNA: TGTGCCAGCAGGACTAGCGGCACCTCGCGCATTCAGTACTTC

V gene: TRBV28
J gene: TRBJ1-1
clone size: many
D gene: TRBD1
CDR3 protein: CASSLTGQGSTEAFF
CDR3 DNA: TGTGCCAGCAGCCTAACGGGACAGGGAAGCACTGAAGCTTTCTTT

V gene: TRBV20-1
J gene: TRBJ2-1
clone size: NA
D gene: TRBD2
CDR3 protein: CSAGGGRSGNEQFF
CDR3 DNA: TGCAGTGCTGGGGGCGGGAGGAGCGGCAATGAGCAGTTCTTC

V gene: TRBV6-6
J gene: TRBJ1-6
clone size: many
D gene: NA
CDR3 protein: CAARAGSYNSPLHF
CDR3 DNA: TGTGCCGCCCGCGCGGGCTCCTATAATTCACCCCTCCACTTT

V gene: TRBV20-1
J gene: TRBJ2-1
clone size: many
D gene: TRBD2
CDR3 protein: CSATTSGGANYNEQFF
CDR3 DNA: TGCAGTGCCACCACTAGCGGGGGGGCTAACTACAATGAGCAGTTCTTC

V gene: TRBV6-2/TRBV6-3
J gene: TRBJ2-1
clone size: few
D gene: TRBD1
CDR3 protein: CASSLRQGRLYNEQFF
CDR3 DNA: TGTGCCAGCAGTCTCAGACAGGGCCGCCTCTACAATGAGCAGTTCTTC

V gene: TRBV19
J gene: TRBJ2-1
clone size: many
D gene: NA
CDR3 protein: CASSGGPYNEQFF
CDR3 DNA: TGTGCCAGTAGCGGGGGCCCTTACAATGAGCAGTTCTTC

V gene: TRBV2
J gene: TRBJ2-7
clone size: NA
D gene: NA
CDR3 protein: CASETVGSYEQYF
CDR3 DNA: TGTGCCAGCGAGACCGTTGGGTCCTACGAGCAGTACTTC

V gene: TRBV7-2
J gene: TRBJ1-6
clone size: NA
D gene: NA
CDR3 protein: CASSLDSRNSPLHF
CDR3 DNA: TGTGCCAGCAGCTTAGACAGCCGAAATTCACCCCTCCACTTT

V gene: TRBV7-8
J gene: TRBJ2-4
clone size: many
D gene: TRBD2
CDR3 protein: CASSHGLAGVDLAKNIQYF
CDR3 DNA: TGTGCCAGCAGCCATGGACTAGCGGGGGTGGACCTAGCCAAAAACATTCAGTACTTC

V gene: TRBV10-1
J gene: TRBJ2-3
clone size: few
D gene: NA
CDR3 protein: CASSKRLFTDTQYF
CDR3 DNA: TGCGCCAGCAGTAAGAGACTCTTCACAGATACGCAGTATTTT

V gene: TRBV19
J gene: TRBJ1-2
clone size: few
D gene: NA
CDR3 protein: CAARINYGYTF
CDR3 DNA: TGTGCCGCCCGGATAAACTATGGCTACACCTTC

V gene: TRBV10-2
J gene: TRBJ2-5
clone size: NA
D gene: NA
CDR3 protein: CASLSETQYF
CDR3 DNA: TGCGCCAGTCTATCGGAGACCCAGTACTTC

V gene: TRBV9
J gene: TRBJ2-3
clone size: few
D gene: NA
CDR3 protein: CASGRDTQYF
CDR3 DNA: TGTGCCAGCGGGAGAGATACGCAGTATTTT

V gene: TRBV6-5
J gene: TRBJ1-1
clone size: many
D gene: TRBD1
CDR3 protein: CASINRGRSNTEAFF
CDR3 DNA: TGTGCCAGCATTAACAGGGGACGGTCGAACACTGAAGCTTTCTTT

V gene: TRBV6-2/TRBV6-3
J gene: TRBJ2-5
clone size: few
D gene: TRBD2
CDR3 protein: CASSRQAGAEETQYF
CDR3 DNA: TGTGCCAGCAGTCGTCAAGCGGGGGCAGAAGAGACCCAGTACTTC

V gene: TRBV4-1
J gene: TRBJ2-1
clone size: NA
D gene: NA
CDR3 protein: CASSQGGLFYNEQFF
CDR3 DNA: TGCGCCAGCAGCCAAGGTGGTCTTTTCTACAATGAGCAGTTCTTC

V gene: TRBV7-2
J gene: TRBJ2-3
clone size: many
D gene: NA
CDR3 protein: CASSSQGGSPRGTQYF
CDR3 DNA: TGTGCCAGCAGCTCTCAGGGGGGGTCTCCCAGGGGAACGCAGTATTTT